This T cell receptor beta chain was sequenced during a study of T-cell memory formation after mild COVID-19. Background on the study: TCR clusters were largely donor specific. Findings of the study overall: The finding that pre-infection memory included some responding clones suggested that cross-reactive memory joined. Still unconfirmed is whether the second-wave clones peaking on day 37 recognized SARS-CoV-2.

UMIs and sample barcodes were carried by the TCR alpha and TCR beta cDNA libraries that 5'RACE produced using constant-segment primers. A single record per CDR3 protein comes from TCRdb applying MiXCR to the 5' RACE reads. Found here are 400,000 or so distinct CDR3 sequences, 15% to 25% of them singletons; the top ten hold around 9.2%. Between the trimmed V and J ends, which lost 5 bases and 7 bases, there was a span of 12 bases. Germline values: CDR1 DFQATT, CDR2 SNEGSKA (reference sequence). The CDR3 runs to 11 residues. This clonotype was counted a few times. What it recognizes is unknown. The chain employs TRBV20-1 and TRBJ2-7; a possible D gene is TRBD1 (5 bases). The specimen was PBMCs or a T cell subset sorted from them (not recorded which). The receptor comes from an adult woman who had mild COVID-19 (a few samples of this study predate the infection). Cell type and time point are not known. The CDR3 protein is CSAATAYEQYF. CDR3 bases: TGCAGTGCTGCGACAGCATATGAGCAGTACTTC.